This T cell receptor beta chain emerged from a study of blood T cell repertoires in COVID-19. There are 12 residues in the CDR3. J gave up 5 bases and V 7 bases, and 7 bases lay outside the gene matches. Per the germline V gene, CDR1 is SQVTM and CDR2 is ANQGSEA. Some clones are missing from TCRdb's copy, which holds only in-frame ones; the method was immunoSEQ multiplex PCR. This sample has 150,000 to 200,000 clones; about 80% occur once, and the top ten carry 4.5% to 6.5%. Sequencing was carried out using PBMCs or T cells enriched from blood (not recorded which). This TCR was recovered from a woman in her fifties or sixties with acute COVID-19. The rearrangement links TRBV29-1 to TRBJ2-7, with 8 bases lining up with TRBD1. As DNA, the CDR3 is TGCAGCGCCCGGACAGGGTCCCACGAGCAGTACTTC. Its protein product is CSARTGSHEQYF.